Given below is one T cell receptor beta chain in context. Its antigen is unknown. The assay was immunoSEQ multiplex PCR, and TCRdb's table has in-frame clones only and misses some. Of a few hundred thousand clones in the sample, around 90% were seen once. This sample's treatment: approximately 18 received Ad26.COV2.S at low or high dose, single or two shots; 5 received placebo; per-sample allocation not given. Sampling occurred on day 63 after the first vaccine or placebo injection. What was given as vaccine was an Ad26 vector encoding Wuhan-strain SARS-CoV-2 spike. The data derive from a study of Ad26.COV2.S vaccination and SARS-CoV-2 variants. Study conclusions and caveats: For non-spike TCRs, breadth in vaccine recipients resembled that in placebo recipients. Measurements of TCR breadth and depth may have given underestimates of the total T cell responses.

Germline lookup yields CDR1 GTSNPN and CDR2 SVGIG (reference sequence). V gave up 4 bases and J gave up 2 bases; unmatched junction bases: 10. The CDR3 extends over 16 amino acids. This sequence joins TRBV30 and TRBJ2-2; 7 nucleotides agree with TRBD2. Source: peripheral blood, taken in a trial of Ad26.COV2.S vaccine versus placebo. The clonotype comes from a person between 18 and 65 years old who received the Ad26.COV2.S COVID-19 vaccine or a placebo. The CDR3 bases are TGTGCCTGGAAGCGGGGAGGGGCGGAAAACACCGGGGAGCTGTTTTTT. Its protein is CAWKRGGAENTGELFF.